A selection of T cell receptor beta chains follows, all from one sample in a study of PD-1 blockade in classical Hodgkin lymphoma. TCRdb keeps only in-frame clones here, not all; method: immunoSEQ multiplex PCR. The table lists 95,000 to 100,000 clones, around 88% of them singletons, with under 7.5% in the top ten. Specimen: peripheral blood mononuclear cells (PBMCs), collected before the second cycle of nivolumab. The receptors were sampled from a human donor with classical Hodgkin lymphoma. Each CDR3 is given with its conserved first and last residue.

V,J,length,CDR3
TRBV5-4,TRBJ2-2,14,CASSLQGASGELFF
TRBV9,TRBJ2-2,17,CASSVGLAGVSAGELFF
TRBV18,TRBJ2-1,13,CASSLTGVTEQFF
TRBV11-2,TRBJ2-3,14,CASSSLAGGGTQYF
TRBV5-6,TRBJ2-1,15,CASSLTSGGTDEQFF
TRBV20-1,TRBJ2-3,11,CSAPVGDTQYF
TRBV2,TRBJ1-1,17,CASSEGGGWGRRTEAFF
TRBV7-9,TRBJ1-2,13,CASSPDRWQGYTF
TRBV28,TRBJ2-3,15,CASSLGSQGGDTQYF
TRBV19,TRBJ1-2,12,CASSSWDYGYTF
TRBV19,TRBJ1-2,14,CASSPTAVSYGYTF
TRBV2,TRBJ2-7,8,CASSEQYF
TRBV18,TRBJ1-2,16,CASSLLDRVPPYGYTF
TRBV15,TRBJ2-5,13,CATSRGGRETQYF
TRBV7-6,TRBJ2-2,17,CASSPQPVRGHVGELFF
TRBV5-1,TRBJ2-7,12,CASGQGRYEQYF
TRBV7-3,TRBJ1-1,14,CASSSQGSNTEAFF
TRBV6-5,TRBJ1-1,13,CASSPGGGAEAFF